Listed below are T cell receptor beta chains from one sample, sequenced in a study of early T cells in non-severe SARS-CoV-2 infection. TCRdb passed the 5' RACE reads through MiXCR, listing each CDR3 protein once. The data contain about 64,000 distinct CDR3 sequences, roughly 18% of them seen just once; the ten biggest clones take up approximately 9%. The material sequenced was whole blood, taken at baseline. These receptors were obtained from an adult who was a healthcare worker with PCR-confirmed SARS-CoV-2 infection or an uninfected control (not recorded which). CDR3s include the opening cysteine and the closing phenylalanine or tryptophan.

V gene: TRBV10-2
CDR3 protein: CASSESIESSYEQYF

V gene: TRBV28
CDR3 protein: CASSPAGQGVGGYTF

V gene: TRBV15
CDR3 protein: CATSRGGGGHNEQFF

V gene: TRBV6-1
CDR3 protein: CASSDVGLAKNIQYF

V gene: TRBV29-1
CDR3 protein: CSVPFSGGNTGELFF

V gene: TRBV4-2
CDR3 protein: CASSQDLAYEQYF

V gene: TRBV6-7
CDR3 protein: CASSYLRTGENTGELFF

V gene: TRBV2
CDR3 protein: CASNGGPNEKLFF

V gene: TRBV7-6
CDR3 protein: CASSRGRESPYEQYF

V gene: TRBV5-5
CDR3 protein: CASSFRLAGDQETQYF

V gene: TRBV4-3
CDR3 protein: CASSQDPRDRVYDEQFF

V gene: TRBV7-9
CDR3 protein: CASSIGTGDSNQPQHF

V gene: TRBV6-5
CDR3 protein: CASSYSDSGKSPLHF

V gene: TRBV6-1
CDR3 protein: CASSDWGSQPQHF

V gene: TRBV5-1
CDR3 protein: CASSATVTGGRGEQFF

V gene: TRBV3-1
CDR3 protein: CASSQDGGLYNEQFF

V gene: TRBV20-1
CDR3 protein: CSAKQTSGRAGQETQYF

V gene: TRBV21-1
CDR3 protein: CASFRWVRGLFNQPQHF

V gene: TRBV6-5
CDR3 protein: CASSGGTGRDEQFF

V gene: TRBV7-9
CDR3 protein: CASSYNGPPEQYF

V gene: TRBV20-1
CDR3 protein: CSVEGKSSYEQYF

V gene: TRBV19
CDR3 protein: CASSYAINNEQFF

V gene: TRBV20-1
CDR3 protein: CSADLMSYEQYF

V gene: TRBV20-1
CDR3 protein: CSAKEHSLTQPQHF

V gene: TRBV4-1
CDR3 protein: CASSQTRGGQPQHF

V gene: TRBV20-1
CDR3 protein: CSASRGGEKLFF

V gene: TRBV20-1
CDR3 protein: CSATSTSSNTGELFF

V gene: TRBV3-1
CDR3 protein: CASSQGQGNIGELFF

V gene: TRBV6-5
CDR3 protein: CASSLTSGGVISTDTQYF

V gene: TRBV5-4
CDR3 protein: CASSLAGVGTEAFF

V gene: TRBV28
CDR3 protein: CASSQRAGANVLTF

V gene: TRBV3-1
CDR3 protein: CASKTGTGGSSYEQYF

V gene: TRBV10-2
CDR3 protein: CASSSLGRGPDTEAFF

V gene: TRBV7-9
CDR3 protein: CASSLTGGHQPQHF

V gene: TRBV10-1
CDR3 protein: CASSERALANSYNEQFF

V gene: TRBV27
CDR3 protein: CASSLLGTGEETQYF

V gene: TRBV5-4
CDR3 protein: CASSLSTGNTIYF

V gene: TRBV28
CDR3 protein: CASSPSYEKLFF

V gene: TRBV28
CDR3 protein: CASSSLGNEKLFF

V gene: TRBV29-1
CDR3 protein: CSGRSNRGNTEAFF

V gene: TRBV10-3
CDR3 protein: CAISNLGLAGTDTQYF

V gene: TRBV28
CDR3 protein: CASSLQNHGYTF

V gene: TRBV6-2/TRBV6-3
CDR3 protein: CASTTGTSGNTIYF

V gene: TRBV2
CDR3 protein: CASRDQGIYEQYF

V gene: TRBV9
CDR3 protein: CASSLGQSYTEAFF

V gene: TRBV10-3
CDR3 protein: CAISPVSQETQYF

V gene: TRBV11-2
CDR3 protein: CASSTGLAGAGGANVLTF

V gene: TRBV19
CDR3 protein: CASSPRSGEQYF